The 15 T cell receptor beta chains given below trace back to one sample, sequenced in a study of blood T cell repertoires in COVID-19. TCRdb keeps only in-frame clones here, not all; method: immunoSEQ multiplex PCR. Among about 300,000 clones listed, roughly 90% were seen once. Sequenced: PBMCs or T cells enriched from blood (not recorded which). The receptors come from a woman aged 50 to 60 who had been exposed to COVID-19.

The chain recombines TRBV27 with TRBJ2-3; 14 bases fit TRBD2. From germline, CDR1 is MNHEY and CDR2 SMNVEV (reference sequence). The CDR3 sequence is 19 residues long. V dropped 0 bases and J dropped 2; count of bases not matched to a gene: 7. CDR3 in DNA: TGTGCCAGCAGTTTATCCCCCGGACTAGCGGGGGGTCTCACAGATACGCAGTATTTT. Translation: CASSLSPGLAGGLTDTQYF.

This clone was seen a single time. V usage is TRBV2 and J usage is TRBJ1-5; 9 nucleotides line up with TRBD1. V lost 2 bases and J lost 7; bases outside the gene matches: 9. This CDR3 has 16 amino acids. Germline V gene lookup returns CDR1 SNHLY and CDR2 FYNNEI. The CDR3 nucleotides read TGTGCCAGCAGTGAAAGCCCACAGGGGGCGGGACAGCCCCAGCATTTT. It yields the protein CASSESPQGAGQPQHF.

The chain is built from TRBV30 and TRBJ1-1; 11 bases are a match to TRBD1. The V gene's germline CDR1 is GTSNPN and CDR2 SVGIG (reference sequence). V shed 2 bases, J shed 2 bases, and the junction held 16 bases outside the gene matches. The CDR3 loop spans 19 amino acids. CDR3 DNA sequence: TGTGCCTGGAGTAGACACCCTTCCGGGACAGGGGGGTTTAACACTGAAGCTTTCTTT. Translating it yields CAWSRHPSGTGGFNTEAFF. The full variable domain, in which reference TRBV30 and TRBJ1-1 provide the parts outside the CDR3, is SQTIHQWPATLVQPVGSPLSLECTVEGTSNPNLYWYRQAAGRGLQLLFYSVGIGQISSEVPQNLSASRPQDRQFILSSKKLLLSDSGFYLCAWSRHPSGTGGFNTEAFFGQGTRLTVV.

This chain connects TRBV7-9 to TRBJ2-3; D is undetermined. The V end lost 3 bases, the J end lost 1 base, and 5 bases lay between the germline ends. CDR1 and CDR2 (germline): SEHNR, FQNEAQ (reference sequence). The CDR3 spans 13 residues. The CDR3 is CASSLPGTDTQYF. DNA of the CDR3: TGTGCCAGCAGCTTGCCAGGCACAGATACGCAGTATTTT.

V is TRBV9 and J is TRBJ2-5; 7 bases are shared with TRBD2. The CDR3 runs 13 residues. Germline V gene data show CDR1 as SGDLS and CDR2 as YYNGEE. V was clipped by 5 bases and J by 1 base; unmatched bases: 2. CDR3 in amino acids: CASSLAVQETQYF. CDR3 sequence (DNA): TGTGCCAGCAGTCTAGCGGTCCAAGAGACCCAGTACTTC.

This rearrangement joins TRBV19 to TRBJ2-3; TRBD1 matches 9 bases. The CDR3 contains 17 residues. J lost 4 bases, V lost 3 bases, and 11 bases had no gene match. Germline assignment: CDR1 LNHDA and CDR2 SQIVND (reference sequence). DNA of the CDR3: TGTGCCAGTAGTATCACCCGTAGACAGGGGGGAGCAGATACGCAGTATTTT. This codes for CASSITRRQGGADTQYF.

This chain joins TRBV5-1 and TRBJ1-4; D may be TRBD1 (6 bases). V lost 4 bases, J lost 3 bases, and 10 bases lay in between. There are 14 residues in the CDR3. CDR1 is SGHRS and CDR2 is YFSETQ in the germline V gene. CDR3 protein: CASSPGQPNEKLFF. CDR3 sequence (DNA): TGCGCCAGCAGCCCGGGACAACCTAATGAAAAACTGTTTTTT. The variable domain in full, with the rest retrieved from reference TRBV5-1 and TRBJ1-4, is KAGVTQTPRYLIKTRGQQVTLSCSPISGHRSVSWYQQTPGQGLQFLFEYFSETQRNKGNFPGRFSGRQFSNSRSEMNVSTLELGDSALYLCASSPGQPNEKLFFGSGTQLSVL.

The chain has TRBV28 and TRBJ1-6; 9 bases align to TRBD1. Unmatched junction bases numbered 9, after V lost 2 bases and J lost 4 bases. The CDR3 sequence is 18 residues long. Looked up from germline, CDR1 is MDHEN and CDR2 is SYDVKM. The CDR3 sequence is CASSLGGQGVVYNSPLHF. The CDR3, as DNA: TGTGCCAGCAGTTTAGGGGGACAGGGTGTAGTTTATAATTCACCCCTCCACTTT. The entire variable domain, with the rest obtained from reference TRBV28 and TRBJ1-6, is as follows: DVKVTQSSRYLVKRTGEKVFLECVQDMDHENMFWYRQDPGLGLRLIYFSYDVKMKEKGDIPEGYSVSREKKERFSLILESASTNQTSMYLCASSLGGQGVVYNSPLHFGNGTRLTVT.

The chain has TRBV20-1 and TRBJ2-3, with TRBD1 identical over 9 bases. Per the germline V gene, CDR1 is DFQATT and CDR2 is SNEGSKA (reference sequence). CDR3 length: 11 residues. Here the CDR3 DNA reads TGCAGAGTAGGGGACAGGGATTTTCAGTATTTT. It encodes CRVGDRDFQYF.

The chain links TRBV21-1 to TRBJ2-7; the table's D call of TRBD1 was not tested on the DNA. TRBV21-1 is annotated as a pseudogene. CDR3 length: 14 amino acids. CDR3 bases: TGTGCCAGCAGTCTAAGACAGGGGGCCTACGAGCAGTACTTC. It is translated as CASSLRQGAYEQYF.

Of note for this clone: This may come from a read error, since a much larger clone is one base off. The chain is built from TRBV27 and TRBJ1-2; tentatively, D is TRBD1 (6 bases). The CDR3 is 13 amino acids. Germline V CDR1 and CDR2: MNHEY, SMNVEV (reference sequence). Trimming cost V 3 bases and J 6 bases, with 11 bases left between them. CDR3 sequence: CASSLEQGDGYTF. In nucleotides, the CDR3 is TGTGCCAGCAGTTTGGAACAGGGAGATGGCTACACCTTC.

The chain is built from TRBV28 and TRBJ1-6, with 10 bases fitting TRBD1. After removal of 5 bases from V and 6 bases from J, the junction contained 1 base not matched to a gene. The length of the CDR3 is 14 residues. The germline CDR1 and CDR2 sequences are MDHEN and SYDVKM. The CDR3 DNA sequence: TGTGCCAGCAGTGGGACAGGGGCTAATTCACCCCTCCACTTT. This gives the protein CASSGTGANSPLHF.

The chain links TRBV7-2 to TRBJ2-5; 10 nucleotides line up with TRBD2. The CDR3 spans 16 residues. V was pared by 2 bases and J by 5 bases, with 8 bases of the junction left unmatched. Germline CDR1 reads SGHTA; CDR2 reads FQGNSA. As DNA, the CDR3 is TGTGCCAGCAGCTTAAATCTAGCGGGGGTGCGGGAGACCCAGTACTTC. Translating gives CASSLNLAGVRETQYF.

This rearrangement joins TRBV10-3 to TRBJ1-2; 10 bases align to TRBD1. The CDR3 contains 15 residues. Germline V gene lookup returns CDR1 ENHRY and CDR2 SYGVKD. The V gene end was trimmed by 5 bases and the J gene end by 2 bases; junction bases not matched to a gene: 5. The DNA of the CDR3 is TGTGCCATCAGTAGATCGGGACAGGGGAACTATGGCTACACCTTC. Its translation is CAISRSGQGNYGYTF.

This clone appeared a few times. The gene calls are TRBV30 and TRBJ1-5, with D unclear. Germline CDR1 and CDR2: GTSNPN and SVGIG (reference sequence). Trimming took 1 base from V and 4 from J, leaving 5 bases between them. This CDR3 region has 12 residues. CDR3 DNA sequence: TGTGCCTGGAGTGGAGGGAATCAGCCCCAGCATTTT. Protein: CAWSGGNQPQHF.